This is a list of T cell receptor beta chains from one sample in a study of blood T cell repertoires in COVID-19. This table comes from immunoSEQ multiplex PCR, and its TCRdb copy is limited to in-frame clones, with some not included. The sample lists 150,000 to 200,000 clones, about 85% occurring once. Material for sequencing was PBMCs or T cells enriched from blood (not recorded which). These receptors were obtained from a woman aged 25 to 39 who had recovered from COVID-19. Each CDR3 is given with its conserved first and last residue. Fields, in order: J gene, D gene, V gene, clone size, CDR3 protein, CDR3 DNA. A D gene is named only where the DNA matches it firmly. Clone size is not always given. Where it is, it says once, few, many or a class for expanded clones.

TRBJ1-1,TRBD1,TRBV5-1,-,CASNTRGPDTEAFF,TGCGCCAGCAACACGAGGGGGCCGGACACTGAAGCTTTCTTT
TRBJ1-4,TRBD1,TRBV7-9,-,CASSPQGDNEKLFF,TGTGCCAGCAGCCCTCAGGGGGATAATGAAAAACTGTTTTTT
TRBJ2-1,-,TRBV24-1,-,CATSEPGGPDEQFF,TGTGCCACCAGTGAACCCGGGGGTCCAGATGAGCAGTTCTTC
TRBJ1-5,TRBD1,TRBV2,-,CASRDRAYQPQHF,TGTGCCAGCCGGGACAGGGCTTATCAGCCCCAGCATTTT
TRBJ1-4,-,TRBV18,few,CASSPVIQENEKLFF,TGTGCCAGCTCACCAGTCATCCAGGAAAATGAAAAACTGTTTTTT
TRBJ1-2,-,TRBV5-4,-,CASLAMEGSTDGYTF,TGTGCCAGCCTAGCCATGGAAGGGTCTACGGATGGCTACACCTTC
TRBJ2-7,-,TRBV7-2,few,CASSLDQSYEQYF,TGTGCCAGCAGCTTAGATCAGTCTTACGAGCAGTACTTC
TRBJ1-5,-,TRBV9,-,CASSVDSGAGQPQHF,TGTGCCAGCAGCGTAGATTCAGGGGCAGGTCAGCCCCAGCATTTT
TRBJ1-5,-,TRBV19,many,CASTQSNQPQHF,TGTGCCAGTACGCAGAGCAATCAGCCCCAGCATTTT
TRBJ2-7,-,TRBV5-6,-,CASSQGISYEQYF,TGTGCCAGCAGCCAGGGAATATCCTACGAGCAGTACTTC
TRBJ1-5,-,TRBV24-1,many,CATSDSGQPQHF,TGTGCCACCAGTGATTCCGGTCAGCCCCAGCATTTT